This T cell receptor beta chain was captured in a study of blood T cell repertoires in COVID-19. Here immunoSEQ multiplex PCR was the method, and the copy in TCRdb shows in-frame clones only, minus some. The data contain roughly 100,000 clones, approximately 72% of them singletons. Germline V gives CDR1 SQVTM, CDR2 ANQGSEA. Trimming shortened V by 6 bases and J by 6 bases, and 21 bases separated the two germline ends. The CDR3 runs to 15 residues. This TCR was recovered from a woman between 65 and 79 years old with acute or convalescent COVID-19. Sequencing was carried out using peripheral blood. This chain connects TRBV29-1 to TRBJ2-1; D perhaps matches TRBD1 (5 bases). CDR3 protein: CSVNTGLRPPNEQFF. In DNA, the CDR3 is TGCAGCGTCAATACAGGTCTAAGGCCCCCCAATGAGCAGTTCTTC.